The rows below give T cell receptor beta chains drawn from one sample of a study of T cell responses to AZD1222 COVID-19 vaccine. Generated by immunoSEQ multiplex PCR, the TCRdb table keeps only in-frame clones and is missing some. The sample contains approximately 190,000 clones, around 86% of which appear only once. Sequencing was performed on peripheral blood, taken on day 0 of MenACWY control vaccination. Receptors originate from an adult in good health. CDR3s include the opening cysteine and the closing phenylalanine or tryptophan. The D gene is left open where the match is weak. Expanded clones are given a class, and other clones once, few, many or no size at all.

CDR3 | DNA | D | J | size | V
CASSFAGPRGEDTQYF | TGTGCCAGCAGTTTCGCCGGGCCCCGAGGGGAAGATACGCAGTATTTT | NA | TRBJ2-3 | once | TRBV28
CASSLAGVTDTQYF | TGTGCCAGCAGTCTAGCGGGGGTTACAGATACGCAGTATTTT | TRBD2 | TRBJ2-3 | many | TRBV6-2/TRBV6-3
CASSLVNTGELFF | TGTGCCAGCAGCCTCGTTAACACCGGGGAGCTGTTTTTT | NA | TRBJ2-2 | NA | TRBV28
CASSEEVGNQPQHF | TGTGCCAGCAGTGAGGAGGTGGGCAATCAGCCCCAGCATTTT | NA | TRBJ1-5 | NA | TRBV2
CASSLVLTGGPQSSGNTIYF | TGCGCCAGCAGCTTGGTCTTGACAGGGGGCCCGCAAAGCTCTGGAAACACCATATATTTT | TRBD1 | TRBJ1-3 | NA | TRBV5-1
CATSEDSYNQPQHF | TGTGCCACCAGTGAGGACAGCTACAATCAGCCCCAGCATTTT | NA | TRBJ1-5 | NA | TRBV24-1
CASTTRGLGEQYF | TGTGCCAGCACGACCAGGGGCTTGGGCGAGCAGTACTTC | NA | TRBJ2-7 | NA | TRBV28
CASSPPTRGGNIQYF | TGTGCCAGCTCACCACCGACAAGGGGGGGGAACATTCAGTACTTC | NA | TRBJ2-4 | NA | TRBV18
CASSQSGGFNYGYTF | TGTGCCAGCAGCCAGAGTGGGGGGTTCAACTATGGCTACACCTTC | NA | TRBJ1-2 | NA | TRBV7-8
CASSLEWGTGANTEAFF | TGCGCCAGCAGCTTGGAATGGGGGACAGGGGCCAACACTGAAGCTTTCTTT | TRBD1 | TRBJ1-1 | NA | TRBV5-1
CASRGGRASYEQYF | TGCGCCAGCAGAGGCGGGAGGGCATCCTACGAGCAGTACTTC | TRBD2 | TRBJ2-7 | NA | TRBV5-1
CASSRAPNEKLFF | TGTGCCAGCAGTCGAGCCCCTAATGAAAAACTGTTTTTT | NA | TRBJ1-4 | NA | TRBV6-5
CSVGDQINEKLFF | TGCAGCGTTGGAGATCAGATAAATGAAAAACTGTTTTTT | NA | TRBJ1-4 | NA | TRBV29-1
CASRRGDTGELFF | TGTGCCAGCAGAAGAGGAGACACCGGGGAGCTGTTTTTT | NA | TRBJ2-2 | NA | TRBV12-3/TRBV12-4
CAISSGTPADGYTF | TGTGCCATCAGCTCCGGGACACCGGCTGATGGCTACACCTTC | NA | TRBJ1-2 | few | TRBV10-3
CASSSRYGGYTF | TGTGCCAGCAGTTCCAGGTACGGTGGCTACACCTTC | NA | TRBJ1-2 | once | TRBV28
CASSSRGGYTF | TGTGCCAGCAGCTCCCGAGGGGGCTACACCTTC | NA | TRBJ1-2 | NA | TRBV5-4
CASSIIDSYTEAFF | TGTGCCAGCAGCATCATAGACAGTTACACTGAAGCTTTCTTT | NA | TRBJ1-1 | few | TRBV7-9
CAWSLGPGYNEQFF | TGTGCCTGGAGTTTAGGGCCGGGCTACAATGAGCAGTTCTTC | NA | TRBJ2-1 | NA | TRBV30
CAISESTANYGYTF | TGTGCCATCAGTGAGTCGACAGCTAACTATGGCTACACCTTC | NA | TRBJ1-2 | NA | TRBV10-3
CASSSKGTDTQYF | TGTGCCAGCAGCTCAAAGGGCACAGATACGCAGTATTTT | NA | TRBJ2-3 | NA | TRBV6-6
CASSISGNTEAFF | TGTGCCAGTAGTATATCAGGGAACACTGAAGCTTTCTTT | NA | TRBJ1-1 | NA | TRBV19
CASSNRVGNQPQHF | TGTGCCAGCAGTAACAGGGTTGGCAATCAGCCCCAGCATTTT | NA | TRBJ1-5 | NA | TRBV28
CASSTNPGQGASYGYTF | TGTGCCAGTAGTACAAATCCCGGACAGGGTGCAAGCTATGGCTACACCTTC | TRBD1 | TRBJ1-2 | once | TRBV19
CASKMDNQPQHF | TGTGCCAGCAAAATGGACAATCAGCCCCAGCATTTT | NA | TRBJ1-5 | NA | TRBV2
CASSRTDRDSGNTIYF | TGCGCCAGCAGCCGGACAGACAGGGACTCTGGAAACACCATATATTTT | TRBD1 | TRBJ1-3 | NA | TRBV4-3
CAWSTQRMGQGNQPQHF | TGTGCCTGGAGTACCCAAAGAATGGGACAGGGCAACCAGCCCCAGCATTTT | TRBD1 | TRBJ1-5 | once | TRBV30
CASSPPDRAGYTF | TGTGCCAGCAGTCCACCGGACAGGGCTGGCTACACCTTC | TRBD1 | TRBJ1-2 | once | TRBV12-3/TRBV12-4
CASSEQGAYGYTF | TGTGCCAGCAGCGAACAGGGGGCCTATGGCTACACCTTC | TRBD1 | TRBJ1-2 | NA | TRBV7-9
CASTLFLMNTEAFF | TGTGCCAGCACTCTTTTTCTCATGAACACTGAAGCTTTCTTT | NA | TRBJ1-1 | once | TRBV6-5
CASSQEYRGGYTF | TGTGCCAGCAGCCAAGAGTACAGGGGAGGCTACACCTTC | TRBD1 | TRBJ1-2 | NA | TRBV3-1/TRBV3-2
CASRAGETNEKLFF | TGTGCCAGCAGGGCAGGGGAAACTAATGAAAAACTGTTTTTT | NA | TRBJ1-4 | NA | TRBV2
CASSFLGGTGHSPLHF | TGTGCCAGCAGCTTTCTAGGGGGGACGGGGCATTCACCCCTCCACTTT | NA | TRBJ1-6 | NA | TRBV7-8
CASSLGRTASEKLFF | TGCGCCAGCAGCTTGGGAAGGACAGCCAGTGAAAAACTGTTTTTT | NA | TRBJ1-4 | NA | TRBV5-1
CASSPDYSTQHF | TGTGCCAGTAGTCCCGACTATAGTACCCAGCATTTT | NA | TRBJ1-5 | NA | TRBV19
CASSQPGQTNTEAFF | TGTGCCAGCAGCCAGCCGGGACAGACGAACACTGAAGCTTTCTTT | TRBD1 | TRBJ1-1 | NA | TRBV5-4
CASSRPGTSSGGAGETQYF | TGTGCCAGCAGCCGCCCGGGGACTTCTAGCGGGGGGGCAGGAGAGACCCAGTACTTC | TRBD2 | TRBJ2-5 | NA | TRBV11-2
CASSSGGGFANEKLFF | TGTGCCAGCAGCTCCGGGGGGGGCTTCGCTAATGAAAAACTGTTTTTT | NA | TRBJ1-4 | NA | TRBV7-9
CASSKSIYNEQFF | TGTGCCAGCAGCAAGTCCATCTACAATGAGCAGTTCTTC | NA | TRBJ2-1 | NA | TRBV6-4
CASSEGTGGAETQYF | TGTGCCAGCAGTGAAGGCACAGGGGGTGCAGAGACCCAGTACTTC | TRBD1 | TRBJ2-5 | NA | TRBV6-1
CASTLGRSYEQYF | TGTGCCAGCACCCTGGGGAGGAGCTACGAGCAGTACTTC | NA | TRBJ2-7 | NA | TRBV12-3/TRBV12-4
CASTLQGALATEAFF | TGTGCCAGCACCCTACAGGGGGCGTTAGCCACTGAAGCTTTCTTT | TRBD1 | TRBJ1-1 | NA | TRBV6-5
CASSDPGGDYNEQFF | TGTGCCAGCAGTGATCCAGGAGGAGATTACAATGAGCAGTTCTTC | NA | TRBJ2-1 | NA | TRBV2
CASSRQGGNTIYF | TGTGCCAGCAGCAGACAGGGTGGAAACACCATATATTTT | TRBD1 | TRBJ1-3 | few | TRBV28
CASSTARRRSYNEQFF | TGTGCCAGTAGTACTGCCAGACGCCGCTCCTACAATGAGCAGTTCTTC | NA | TRBJ2-1 | NA | TRBV19
CASSLRGGSTDTQYF | TGTGCCAGCAGTTTACGGGGGGGGAGCACAGATACGCAGTATTTT | TRBD2 | TRBJ2-3 | NA | TRBV28
CASSRWDRVNYGYTF | TGTGCCAGCAGTCGGTGGGACAGGGTGAACTATGGCTACACCTTC | TRBD1 | TRBJ1-2 | NA | TRBV27
CASRARRNTEAFF | TGTGCCAGTAGGGCCCGAAGGAACACTGAAGCTTTCTTT | NA | TRBJ1-1 | NA | TRBV19
CSVELSRDYEQYF | TGCAGCGTGGAACTCTCCAGGGACTACGAGCAGTACTTC | NA | TRBJ2-7 | NA | TRBV29-1
CASSAPTDGSSGNTIYF | TGTGCCAGCAGCGCCCCGACAGACGGAAGCTCTGGAAACACCATATATTTT | NA | TRBJ1-3 | NA | TRBV9
CASSLAGAQNEQFF | TGTGCCAGCAGCTTAGCGGGGGCCCAGAATGAGCAGTTCTTC | NA | TRBJ2-1 | NA | TRBV11-3
CSVSLQNYGYTF | TGCAGCGTTTCCTTACAGAACTATGGCTACACCTTC | NA | TRBJ1-2 | few | TRBV29-1
CASSLGQGDTEAFF | TGTGCCAGCTCACTAGGACAGGGTGATACTGAAGCTTTCTTT | TRBD1 | TRBJ1-1 | NA | TRBV18
CASSIGIEAFF | TGTGCCAGTAGTATTGGGATTGAAGCTTTCTTT | NA | TRBJ1-1 | NA | TRBV19
CATSPGQTGNTIYF | TGTGCCACCAGTCCGGGCCAAACCGGAAACACCATATATTTT | NA | TRBJ1-3 | NA | TRBV15